The rows below give T cell receptor beta chains drawn from one sample of a study of identifying expanded T cells in peripheral blood. Profiled with immunoSEQ multiplex PCR; TCRdb holds only in-frame clones, not every one. The data contain roughly 86,000 clones, about 85% of them seen just once; the ten biggest clones take up 3.5% to 5%. Sequencing input: blood. The receptor set was obtained from a person aged 18 to 75 in good health. The CDR3 runs from the conserved cysteine through the conserved F or W. A D gene is named only where the DNA matches it firmly. Rows give clone size only sometimes, using once, few, many, or a class for an expanded clone.

V gene	clone size	J gene	D gene	CDR3 DNA	CDR3 protein
TRBV7-2	-	TRBJ1-4	-	TGTGCCAGCAGCTCGGCCCCAGGGGCGGGAGAAAAACTGTTTTTT	CASSSAPGAGEKLFF
TRBV27	once	TRBJ2-2	-	TGTGCCAGCAGGACGGGACACAAGACCGGGGAGCTGTTTTTT	CASRTGHKTGELFF
TRBV2	-	TRBJ2-1	TRBD2	TGTGCCAGCACTCGAGCTGGGACTAGGGTCGAGGGTGAGCAGTTCTTC	CASTRAGTRVEGEQFF
TRBV19	-	TRBJ1-4	-	TGTGCCAGTAGTAGATCTTCAACTAATGAAAAACTGTTTTTT	CASSRSSTNEKLFF
TRBV10-3	-	TRBJ1-2	-	TGTGCCATCAGCCAAGGACAGAACTATGGCTACACCTTC	CAISQGQNYGYTF
TRBV9	once	TRBJ1-2	TRBD1	TGTGCCAGCAGCGACCCCGGGACAGTAAACTTC	CASSDPGTVNF
TRBV4-1	-	TRBJ1-2	-	TGCGCCAGCAGGAACCTTTGGGGGAACTATGGCTACACCTTC	CASRNLWGNYGYTF
TRBV6-5	-	TRBJ2-1	-	TGTGCCAGCAGTTACTCCCGACAGTCTACGCGCAATGAGCAGTTCTTC	CASSYSRQSTRNEQFF
TRBV11-3	-	TRBJ2-2	-	TGTGCCAGCAGCGCCCGACAGGGCGGGGGGCTGTTTTTT	CASSARQGGGLFF
TRBV5-6	-	TRBJ2-7	TRBD1	TGTGCCAGCAGCTTAAGGGGGCGGGAGCAGTACTTC	CASSLRGREQYF
TRBV5-6	-	TRBJ1-1	-	TGTGCCAGCAGCTTTATTGACAGAGTGAACACTGAAGCTTTCTTT	CASSFIDRVNTEAFF
TRBV2	-	TRBJ1-1	-	TGTGCCAGCAGTGAAGACTGGGGTGGGAGCACTGAAGCTTTCTTT	CASSEDWGGSTEAFF
TRBV5-1	-	TRBJ1-5	TRBD1	TGCGCCAGCAGCTTGGCTCCTCAACAGGGGGCAAGACAGCCCCAGCATTTT	CASSLAPQQGARQPQHF
TRBV9	-	TRBJ1-2	TRBD1	TGTGCCAGCAGCGTCGGGACAGGAGGCTACACCTTC	CASSVGTGGYTF
TRBV4-3	-	TRBJ1-5	-	TGCGCCAGCAGCCAAGAGTCAGGGTTGGATCAGCCCCAGCATTTT	CASSQESGLDQPQHF
TRBV30	-	TRBJ1-3	-	TGTGCCTGTCCTCGTCCTGGAAACACCGTATATTTT	CACPRPGNTVYF
TRBV29-1	-	TRBJ1-1	-	TGCAGCGTTGGCCGCACAGAAGCTTTCTTT	CSVGRTEAFF
TRBV10-3	few	TRBJ1-1	TRBD1	TGTGCCATCAGTGAGTCGACCCGGACAGGGAGGGACATGAACACTGAAGCTTTCTTT	CAISESTRTGRDMNTEAFF
TRBV5-5	-	TRBJ1-3	-	TGTGCCAGCAGCGTCTGGGCGACATCTGGAAACACCATATATTTT	CASSVWATSGNTIYF
TRBV5-1	-	TRBJ2-7	-	TGCGCCAGCAGCTTGAATAAATCGGGGGTGAATCAACACGAGCAGTACTTC	CASSLNKSGVNQHEQYF
TRBV21-1	-	TRBJ1-2	-	TGTGCCAGCAGCAAAACCTTGGAGGGCTACACCTTC	CASSKTLEGYTF
TRBV4-3	once	TRBJ1-4	-	TGCGCCAGCAGGCAGCAAGGGGGAAGGTATGAAAAACTGTTTTTT	CASRQQGGRYEKLFF
TRBV6-1	once	TRBJ2-5	-	TGTGCCAGCAGTGAAGCGCTCTTGGCTGCTGAAGGAGGCTATGAGACCCAGTACTTC	CASSEALLAAEGGYETQYF
TRBV7-7	-	TRBJ2-3	-	TGTGCCAGCAGCCCGGGTCATAGCACAGATACGCAGTATTTT	CASSPGHSTDTQYF
TRBV6-1	-	TRBJ1-2	TRBD1	TGTGCCAGCAATCGGGACAGGGCCTCCTATGGCTACACCTTC	CASNRDRASYGYTF
TRBV6-5	-	TRBJ1-2	-	TGTGCCAGCAGTTACACACCCAGGGGATCCTATGGCTACACCTTC	CASSYTPRGSYGYTF
TRBV6-5	-	TRBJ2-7	-	TGTGCCAGCAGTTCACAGGACTCCTACGAGCAGTACTTC	CASSSQDSYEQYF
TRBV19	-	TRBJ1-1	TRBD1	TGTGCCAGTAGCTACGGACAGGGGAGACCTTCGGATTTT	CASSYGQGRPSDF
TRBV2	-	TRBJ2-7	-	TGTGCCAGCAGTGTTCAACAGGTCGACGAGCAGTACTTC	CASSVQQVDEQYF
TRBV7-2	-	TRBJ2-7	-	TGTGCCAGCAGCTTTACCACAACAGGAGAGCAGTACTTC	CASSFTTTGEQYF
TRBV6-5	-	TRBJ1-2	-	TGTGCCAGCACCCCCGGTCGGGGGGTAGGCGGCTACACCTTC	CASTPGRGVGGYTF
TRBV9	-	TRBJ1-6	TRBD1	TGTGCCAGCAGCGCCGGGACAGGGGTTAATTCACCCCTCCACTTT	CASSAGTGVNSPLHF
TRBV5-1	-	TRBJ1-4	-	TGCGCCAGCAGCTTTGGGCAGAGGTTCGGGGAAAAACTGTTTTTT	CASSFGQRFGEKLFF
TRBV11-3	-	TRBJ2-1	-	TGTGCCAGCAGCCTCCGGCTTGAGGAGCAGTTCTTC	CASSLRLEEQFF
TRBV6-1	-	TRBJ2-5	-	TGTGCCAGCAGCCCAACTAGCCCGAAGACCCAGTACTTC	CASSPTSPKTQYF
TRBV9	-	TRBJ1-6	TRBD1	TGTGCCAGCAGCGCAACAAACCCGGACAGGAGCTCCTATAATTCACCCCCCCACTTT	CASSATNPDRSSYNSPPHF
TRBV6-5	-	TRBJ1-1	TRBD1	TGTGCCAGCAGTTACGGATGGAGGGGGCGATACACTGAAGCTTTCTTT	CASSYGWRGRYTEAFF
TRBV6-5	-	TRBJ2-7	-	TGTGCCAGCAGTTTTTCAGGGGCTGGCGAGCAGTACTTC	CASSFSGAGEQYF
TRBV15	-	TRBJ1-1	TRBD1	TGTGCCACCAGCAGAGGGGGACAGGGCGCTGAAGCTTTCTTT	CATSRGGQGAEAFF
TRBV6-5	-	TRBJ1-3	-	TGTGCCAGCAGACACTCCAGTCTCTCTGGAAACACCATATATTTT	CASRHSSLSGNTIYF